These 29 T cell receptor beta chains were all obtained from the same sample, sequenced in a study of T cell changes during pregnancy in multiple sclerosis. Sequencing used immunoSEQ multiplex PCR; TCRdb keeps in-frame clones, though not all of them. The data show 20,000 or so clones, with more than 85% seen just once and about 0.63% held by the top ten. This specimen was CD4+ T cells from peripheral blood mononuclear cells, taken after pregnancy. The receptors here all came from a female donor in good health, enrolled as a control in a pregnancy study.

The chain joins TRBV28 to TRBJ2-3; D may be TRBD2 (5 bases). Germline V gene data show CDR1 as MDHEN and CDR2 as SYDVKM. Trimming stripped 5 bases from V and 2 bases from J, with 17 bases between. The CDR3 is 16 residues long. In DNA, the CDR3 is TGTGCCAGCAGTAAAGACCAAAGCGGAATCACAGATACGCAGTATTTT. It yields the protein CASSKDQSGITDTQYF.

V is TRBV6-5 and J is TRBJ2-2; D ambiguous. The CDR3 totals 15 residues. In germline, CDR1 is MNHEY, CDR2 SVGAGI. The V gene lost 0 bases and the J gene lost 2 bases, with 7 bases spanning the gap. CDR3 region: CASSYSFLNTGELFF. CDR3 bases: TGTGCCAGCAGTTACTCCTTTCTAAACACCGGGGAGCTGTTTTTT.

This sequence joins TRBV5-4 and TRBJ2-1, with a possible D match to TRBD2 (5 bases). Germline V gene sequence: CDR1 SGHNT, CDR2 YYREEE (reference sequence). CDR3 length: 14 amino acids. Trimming removed 5 bases from V and 8 bases from J, with 17 bases in between. The CDR3 loop reads CASRTSRSADEQFF. The CDR3 DNA sequence: TGTGCCAGCAGGACCTCACGGTCAGCGGATGAGCAGTTCTTC.

CDR3 region: CAWSVRVGVGYTF. The CDR3 DNA sequence: TGTGCCTGGAGTGTACGGGTAGGGGTAGGCTACACCTTC. The chain uses TRBV30 and TRBJ1-2; TRBD1 might be the D (5 bases). The germline V gene encodes CDR1 GTSNPN and CDR2 SVGIG (reference sequence). The CDR3 covers 13 residues. The V end was cut by 0 bases, the J end by 8 bases, with 13 bases between.

The chain combines TRBV30 with TRBJ2-7, with 11 bases identical to TRBD2. CDR1 and CDR2 from the germline V gene are GTSNPN and SVGIG (reference sequence). The V segment lost 5 bases and the J segment 4 bases; nucleotides outside the gene matches: 4. The CDR3 length is 13 residues. CDR3 amino acids: CAWAGTSGYEQYF. The DNA for the CDR3 is TGTGCCTGGGCCGGGACTAGCGGTTACGAGCAGTACTTC.

V gene TRBV29-1 combines with J gene TRBJ1-4; D not certain. Looked up from germline, CDR1 is SQVTM and CDR2 is ANQGSEA. The CDR3 is 11 amino acids. V dropped 6 bases and J dropped 8 bases, with 10 bases sitting between them. CDR3 sequence (DNA): TGCAGCGTAGGGAGACGGGAAAAACTGTTTTTT. This codes for CSVGRREKLFF.

The V and J genes are TRBV9 and TRBJ2-1; TRBD2 matches at 9 bases. V lost 0 bases to trimming and J lost 7 bases; unmatched junction nucleotides: 8. The germline gives CDR1 SGDLS, CDR2 YYNGEE. The CDR3 length is 16 residues. The CDR3 sequence: CASSVGLAGRWNEQFF. The CDR3 DNA is TGTGCCAGCAGCGTAGGCCTAGCGGGAAGATGGAATGAGCAGTTCTTC.

This chain links TRBV5-1 with TRBJ1-2; 7 bases fit TRBD1. The CDR3 consists of 15 residues. Germline assignment: CDR1 SGHRS and CDR2 YFSETQ. V was clipped by 4 bases and J by 4 bases; unmatched bases: 10. CDR3 nucleotides: TGCGCCAGCAGCACACAGACAGGGTCCTCCTATGGCTACACCTTC. Translating it yields CASSTQTGSSYGYTF.

This clone was detected a few times. V is TRBV30 and J is TRBJ2-1, with 7 bases matching TRBD1. The CDR3 extends over 17 amino acids. The J segment lost 2 bases and the V segment lost 4 bases, leaving 14 bases of the junction unmatched. The germline V gene has CDR1 GTSNPN and CDR2 SVGIG (reference sequence). CDR3 sequence: CAWKGTARENPYNEQFF. DNA for the CDR3: TGTGCCTGGAAGGGGACAGCTAGGGAGAACCCCTACAATGAGCAGTTCTTC.

The rearrangement joins TRBV4-1 to TRBJ2-5; TRBD1 aligns across 9 bases. This CDR3 is built from 16 residues. Germline-derived CDR1 and CDR2 are MGHRA and YSYEKL. The V gene end was trimmed by 4 bases and the J gene end by 2 bases; junction bases not matched to a gene: 8. The CDR3 nucleotides read TGCGCCAGCAGCCGACAAATCGGACAGGGGCAAGAGACCCAGTACTTC. Translating it yields CASSRQIGQGQETQYF.

J is TRBJ2-7 and V is TRBV19, with TRBD1 identical over 7 bases. Germline CDR1 and CDR2: LNHDA and SQIVND (reference sequence). The V and J ends lost 3 bases and 5 bases, in that order; junction bases with no gene match: 7. The CDR3 loop spans 14 amino acids. CDR3 amino acids: CASSMTGFLHEQYF. CDR3 bases: TGTGCCAGTAGTATGACAGGGTTCCTCCACGAGCAGTACTTC.

The V and J genes are TRBV7-9 and TRBJ2-2; D uncertain. The CDR3 runs 17 residues. The germline CDR1 and CDR2 sequences are SEHNR and FQNEAQ (reference sequence). V lost 7 bases and J lost 10, with 28 bases in between. CDR3 in amino acids: CASTPSTSPGFVAELFF. The CDR3 DNA is TGTGCCAGCACCCCGTCGACTTCTCCTGGCTTCGTGGCGGAGCTGTTTTTT.

The chain carries TRBV28 and TRBJ2-1, with 9 bases fitting TRBD1. CDR1 MDHEN and CDR2 SYDVKM come from the germline V gene. CDR3 length equals 13 residues. The V and J ends lost 8 bases and 8 bases, in that order; junction bases with no gene match: 7. For the CDR3, the DNA is TGTGCCAGCCTACAGGGGGCGCTGGATGAGCAGTTCTTC. Translated: CASLQGALDEQFF. The variable domain in full, with the rest retrieved from reference TRBV28 and TRBJ2-1, is DVKVTQSSRYLVKRTGEKVFLECVQDMDHENMFWYRQDPGLGLRLIYFSYDVKMKEKGDIPEGYSVSREKKERFSLILESASTNQTSMYLCASLQGALDEQFFGPGTRLTVL.

This chain joins TRBV7-2 and TRBJ2-5; 9 bases are a match to TRBD2. With 3 bases clipped from V and 5 bases from J, the junction kept 10 bases outside the gene matches. Germline loops: CDR1 SGHTA, CDR2 FQGNSA. The length of the CDR3 is 16 residues. For the CDR3, the DNA is TGTGCCAGCAGCTTTTTATCTGGCGGGAGGGGGGAGACCCAGTACTTC. Its translation is CASSFLSGGRGETQYF.

V gene TRBV7-3 combines with J gene TRBJ2-2; 8 bases fit TRBD2. The CDR3 is made up of 17 amino acids. V was clipped by 1 base and J by 1 base; unmatched bases: 5. Germline-derived CDR1 and CDR2 are SGHTA and FQGTGA. The CDR3 reads CASSLRGLAGNTGELFF. CDR3 DNA: TGTGCCAGCAGCTTAAGGGGCCTAGCGGGGAACACCGGGGAGCTGTTTTTT.

This chain joins TRBV6-5 and TRBJ1-2; possibly TRBD1 for D (5 bases). Germline values: CDR1 MNHEY, CDR2 SVGAGI. Trimming stripped 6 bases from V and 4 bases from J, with 12 bases between. The CDR3 spans 13 residues. In nucleotides, the CDR3 is TGTGCCAGCAGAACAACAGGAGTCTATGGCTACACCTTC. It is translated as CASRTTGVYGYTF.

This rearrangement joins TRBV28 to TRBJ2-4; 9 bases align to TRBD1. Trimming cost V 6 bases and J 8 bases; bases outside gene matches: 11. CDR1 and CDR2 (germline): MDHEN, SYDVKM. The CDR3 runs to 15 residues. CDR3 coding DNA: TGTGCCAGCAGCACTAGACAGGGGGGGAATGACATTCAGTACTTC. It encodes CASSTRQGGNDIQYF.

This clone was recorded a few times. The chain couples TRBV4-3 to TRBJ1-5; the D gene is possibly TRBD1 (6 bases). This CDR3 is 21 amino acids long. Per germline, CDR1 LGHNA and CDR2 YSLEER. Trimming removed 0 bases from V and 0 bases from J, with 24 bases in between. In nucleotides, the CDR3 is TGCGCCAGCAGCCAAGATTTGGCTCGGGGGGCGGCAGAATATAGCAATCAGCCCCAGCATTTT. Encoded protein: CASSQDLARGAAEYSNQPQHF.

A note on this clone: Its ends do not fully match the called genes, so a read error is possible. The chain has TRBV7-9 and TRBJ2-4; D is ambiguous. CDR1 and CDR2 from the germline V gene are SEHNR and FQNEAQ (reference sequence). The length of the CDR3 is 13 residues. Here the CDR3 reads CASSLGTSAPLDF. The CDR3 coding sequence is TGTGCCAGCAGCTTAGGTACGTCTGCACCCTTAGACTTC.

J is TRBJ1-5 and V is TRBV2, with TRBD1 as a possible D gene (5 bases). Germline assignment: CDR1 SNHLY and CDR2 FYNNEI. The CDR3 has 19 amino acids. The germline V and J ends were trimmed by 6 bases and 3 bases, with 27 bases remaining between them. This CDR3 reads CASSATGTIYQDTNQPQHF. In nucleotides, the CDR3 is TGTGCCAGCAGCGCGACCGGGACTATCTATCAAGACACCAATCAGCCCCAGCATTTT.

J is TRBJ2-7 and V is TRBV29-1; perhaps TRBD2 as D (6 bases). Germline V CDR1 and CDR2: SQVTM, ANQGSEA. The length of the CDR3 is 13 residues. Trimming took 4 bases from V and 2 from J, leaving 12 bases between them. The CDR3 sequence is CSVARGNAYEQYF. CDR3 nucleotide sequence: TGCAGCGTTGCACGGGGGAACGCCTACGAGCAGTACTTC.

This chain links TRBV19 with TRBJ1-5; 9 bases align to TRBD1. The V gene's germline CDR1 is LNHDA and CDR2 SQIVND (reference sequence). Trimming removed 8 bases from V and 7 bases from J; junction bases left unmatched: 9. The CDR3 totals 14 residues. DNA for the CDR3: TGTGCCAGTTCCGGGACAGGGAGGGGGCAGCCCCAGCATTTT. Translating it yields CASSGTGRGQPQHF.

This chain uses TRBV27 with TRBJ2-5; 8 bases are shared with TRBD1. This CDR3 comprises 14 residues. The germline V gene encodes CDR1 MNHEY and CDR2 SMNVEV (reference sequence). Unmatched junction bases numbered 11, after V lost 7 bases and J lost 7 bases. CDR3 protein: CASIDRGPEGTQYF. As DNA, the CDR3 is TGTGCCAGCATCGACAGGGGCCCTGAGGGGACCCAGTACTTC.

The chain links TRBV7-2 to TRBJ2-7; 14 bases fit TRBD2. V shed 4 bases, J shed 4 bases, and the junction held 0 bases outside the gene matches. CDR1 is SGHTA and CDR2 is FQGNSA in the germline V gene. The CDR3 contains 14 residues. CDR3 sequence (DNA): TGTGCCAGCAGCTGGACTAGCGGGGGGTACGAGCAGTACTTC. It codes for CASSWTSGGYEQYF.

The rearrangement joins TRBV7-9 to TRBJ2-2, with 8 bases that match TRBD1. Trimming removed 6 bases from V and 1 base from J; junction bases left unmatched: 4. The CDR3 covers 15 residues. Germline V gene sequence: CDR1 SEHNR, CDR2 FQNEAQ (reference sequence). CDR3 coding DNA: TGTGCCAGCAGACCCGGGACAGGGAACACCGGGGAGCTGTTTTTT. Translating it yields CASRPGTGNTGELFF.

The chain recombines TRBV14 with TRBJ1-3; the D gene is possibly TRBD1 (5 bases). Germline CDR1 SGHDN, CDR2 FVKESK. The CDR3 is made up of 15 amino acids. The ends were cut back, 3 bases at V and 1 base at J, with 10 bases in the middle. The CDR3 region is CASSQRRQSGNTIYF. The DNA of the CDR3 is TGTGCCAGCAGCCAGAGAAGACAGTCTGGAAACACCATATATTTT. Full variable domain (rest looked up from reference TRBV14 and TRBJ1-3): EAGVTQFPSHSVIEKGQTVTLRCDPISGHDNLYWYRRVMGKEIKFLLHFVKESKQDESGMPNNRFLAERTGGTYSTLKVQPAELEDSGVYFCASSQRRQSGNTIYFGEGSWLTVV.

V and J are TRBV2 and TRBJ2-1, with 10 bases aligning to TRBD1. Germline CDR1 and CDR2: SNHLY and FYNNEI. This CDR3 comprises 13 residues. J lost 10 bases, V lost 7 bases, and 7 bases had no gene match. CDR3 DNA: TGTGCCAGCACCAGACAGGGGGCTCGGGAGCAGTTCTTC. It yields the protein CASTRQGAREQFF.

The V and J genes are TRBV15 and TRBJ1-2, with D perhaps TRBD1 (5 bases). Deletions cut 0 bases from V and 8 bases from J, with 10 bases between. Germline CDR1 LNHNV, CDR2 YYDKDF (reference sequence). This CDR3 region has 13 residues. The CDR3: CATSREAGNGYTF. The CDR3 bases are TGTGCCACCAGCAGAGAGGCAGGGAACGGCTACACCTTC.

The chain couples TRBV6-5 to TRBJ2-3, with D perhaps matching TRBD2 (5 bases). Trimming cost V 3 bases and J 1 base, with 14 bases left between them. Per the germline V gene, CDR1 is MNHEY and CDR2 is SVGAGI. The CDR3 spans 16 residues. The CDR3 loop reads CASSYSRRGRTDTQYF. DNA of the CDR3: TGTGCCAGCAGTTATAGTCGGCGCGGGCGCACAGATACGCAGTATTTT.